This section outlines one T cell receptor beta chain sequence together with its context. What it binds is not known. This sample is part of a study of OX40 agonist ivuxolimab in advanced cancers. Whole-study context: A history of anti-PD-1, anti-PD-L1 or anti-CTLA-4 therapy was acceptable, and around 36% had some. General observations from the study: Averaging showed that CD8+ T cells had more expanded clones than CD4+ did. In the expanded peripheral T cells, antigen specificity was never determined. At 0.1 to 3.0 mg/kg, clonal expansion of CD4+ and CD8+ blood T cells had occurred by week 6.

Deletions cut 7 bases from V and 5 bases from J, with 12 bases between. CDR1 is SGHNT and CDR2 is YYREEE in the germline V gene (reference sequence). The CDR3 extends over 12 amino acids. Sequencing was performed with immunoSEQ multiplex PCR; in TCRdb, only in-frame clones are kept and a portion is missing. The table lists over 45,000 clones, approximately 82% of them singletons. This chain connects TRBV5-4 to TRBJ2-5, with D possibly TRBD2 on 5 matching bases. This sample comprised CD4+ or CD8+ T cells sorted from blood, obtained in a trial of the OX40 agonist ivuxolimab. The clonotype was recovered from an adult with an advanced solid tumor such as melanoma, head and neck, liver or kidney cancer. CDR3 DNA sequence: TGTGCCAGCGGCGAGGGAGCGGAGACCCAGTACTTC. It specifies CASGEGAETQYF.